This T cell receptor (beta chain) was retrieved from a study of identical twins. Judged by abundance, this clonotype is medium-sized. MiXCR, run by TCRdb on the 5' RACE reads, gives a single entry per CDR3 protein. The sample shows roughly 690,000 distinct CDR3 sequences, approximately 22% of them seen only once. The CDR3 loop spans 13 amino acids. Germline CDR1 LGHNA, CDR2 YSLEER. V shed 8 bases and J shed 4 bases, with 11 bases lying between them. The sample also formed part of further work on T cells expressing NK-cell markers.

Material for sequencing was PBMCs. This clonotype was obtained from a young woman in good health. This chain connects TRBV4-3 to TRBJ2-2, with a weak D call TRBD2 (5 bases). The CDR3 spells CASEGTSTGELFF. The CDR3 DNA sequence: TGCGCCAGCGAAGGAACTAGCACCGGGGAGCTGTTTTTT.